Shown below are 13 T cell receptor beta chains from a single sample sequenced in a study of cytomegalovirus exposure and HLA in healthy donors. Researchers ran the PCR with 60 Vbeta and 13 Jbeta primers. Clones were sequenced by immunoSEQ multiplex PCR, and TCRdb holds only the in-frame ones, with some missing. The table records around 150,000 clones, 60% to 85% of them present only once. Material: PBMCs. These receptors all come from a woman in her 40s in good health and CMV-seronegative.

V and J are TRBV28 and TRBJ1-1; unclear D gene. This CDR3 region has 11 residues. Trimming removed 3 bases from V and 12 bases from J, with 11 bases in between. Germline V lookup: CDR1 MDHEN, CDR2 SYDVKM. The CDR3: CASSLTNTPFF. CDR3 sequence (DNA): TGTGCCAGCAGTTTGACTAACACTCCTTTCTTT.

The V call is TRBV4-2, the J call TRBJ2-5, with D maybe TRBD2 (6 bases). The length of the CDR3 is 16 residues. Germline-derived CDR1 and CDR2 are LGHNA and YNFKEQ. With 2 bases removed from V and 1 base from J, the gap between germline ends came to 14 bases. CDR3 coding DNA: TGTGCCAGCAGCCAATACTCCTGGGGGGTCCAAGAGACCCAGTACTTC. It yields the protein CASSQYSWGVQETQYF.

The gene calls are TRBV10-1 and TRBJ1-5; D unresolved. Germline values: CDR1 WNHNN, CDR2 SYGVQD (reference sequence). Trimming stripped 2 bases from V and 9 bases from J, with 14 bases between. The CDR3 totals 14 residues. The CDR3 is CASSEMWPDGPQHF. The CDR3, as DNA: TGCGCCAGCAGTGAGATGTGGCCTGATGGGCCCCAGCATTTT.

This chain uses TRBV27 with TRBJ2-2; possible D gene TRBD1, 6 bases. This CDR3 comprises 13 residues. The germline V gene has CDR1 MNHEY and CDR2 SMNVEV (reference sequence). Trimming removed 10 bases from V and 2 bases from J, with 11 bases in between. The CDR3 loop reads CATSDSNTGELFF. For the CDR3, the DNA is TGTGCCACCTCGGACAGTAACACCGGGGAGCTGTTTTTT.

The chain uses TRBV18 and TRBJ2-7; 8 bases are a match to TRBD1. The germline CDR1 and CDR2 sequences are KGHSH and LQKENI. This CDR3 comprises 14 residues. V shed 3 bases and J 4 bases; nucleotides not matched to a gene: 5. The CDR3 DNA reads TGTGCCAGCTCACCTAGGACAGGGAAATACGAGCAGTACTTC. Translating it yields CASSPRTGKYEQYF. Filled out from reference TRBV18 and TRBJ2-7, the complete variable domain reads NAGVMQNPRHLVRRRGQEARLRCSPMKGHSHVYWYRQLPEEGLKFMVYLQKENIIDESGMPKERFSAEFPKEGPSILRIQQVVRGDSAAYFCASSPRTGKYEQYFGPGTRLTVT.

CDR3 DNA: TGTGCCAGCAGCTTGGGAGGTTTATCCACGTATGGCTACACCTTC. Translating gives CASSLGGLSTYGYTF. The chain carries TRBV5-5 and TRBJ1-2; D unresolved. V was shortened by 0 bases and J by 5 bases, with 14 bases between the two germline ends. From germline, CDR1 is SGHKS and CDR2 YYEKEE (reference sequence). This CDR3 region has 15 residues. Full variable domain (rest looked up from reference TRBV5-5 and TRBJ1-2): DAGVTQSPTHLIKTRGQQVTLRCSPISGHKSVSWYQQVLGQGPQFIFQYYEKEERGRGNFPDRFSARQFPNYSSELNVNALLLGDSALYLCASSLGGLSTYGYTFGSGTRLTVV.

V usage is TRBV5-4 and J usage is TRBJ1-1; D may be TRBD1 (6 bases). The V gene lost 4 bases and the J gene lost 6 bases, with 16 bases spanning the gap. The CDR3 covers 14 residues. Germline CDR1 reads SGHNT; CDR2 reads YYREEE (reference sequence). The CDR3 is CASSPGTTLAEAFF. In DNA, the CDR3 is TGTGCCAGCAGCCCAGGGACAACCCTTGCTGAAGCTTTCTTT.

This clone is a singleton in its sample. The chain links TRBV9 to TRBJ2-7; TRBD2 matches 16 bases. V trimming: 5 bases; J trimming: 3 bases; junction bases outside the gene matches: 8. Per the germline V gene, CDR1 is SGDLS and CDR2 is YYNGEE. The CDR3 length is 17 residues. This CDR3 reads CASSLGLAGGQSYEQYF. In DNA, the CDR3 is TGTGCCAGCAGTCTGGGACTAGCGGGGGGGCAGAGCTACGAGCAGTACTTC.

There are a few counts of this clone. The chain couples TRBV7-9 to TRBJ2-3; 13 nucleotides match TRBD2. CDR3 length: 16 residues. Germline trimming cut 6 bases from V and 5 bases from J; bases unmatched to any gene: 8. CDR1 SEHNR and CDR2 FQNEAQ come from the germline V gene (reference sequence). The CDR3 DNA reads as TGTGCCAGCAGTCCCACTAGCGGGGGGGCGCAAGATACGCAGTATTTT. Its protein product is CASSPTSGGAQDTQYF.

The genes are TRBV7-2 and TRBJ2-1, with TRBD2 matching over 8 bases. V dropped 2 bases and J dropped 9; count of bases not matched to a gene: 12. Germline CDR1 and CDR2: SGHTA and FQGNSA. The CDR3 loop spans 16 amino acids. CDR3 in amino acids: CASSLHLRGGRGEQFF. The CDR3 bases are TGTGCCAGCAGCTTACATCTTCGGGGGGGAAGGGGTGAGCAGTTCTTC.

The genes are TRBV18 and TRBJ1-6; 8 nucleotides match TRBD1. With 4 bases clipped from V and 9 bases from J, the junction kept 14 bases outside the gene matches. Germline V gene sequence: CDR1 KGHSH, CDR2 LQKENI. This CDR3 has 17 amino acids. This chain's CDR3 is CASSRVQGGSTTSPLHF. The CDR3 bases are TGTGCCAGCTCACGGGTACAGGGGGGCAGCACGACTTCACCCCTCCACTTT.

The J gene is TRBJ2-1, the V gene TRBV5-5; the match to TRBD1 covers 7 bases. With V trimmed by 0 bases and J by 10 bases, 7 bases remained unmatched. This CDR3 is built from 14 residues. CDR1 and CDR2 (germline): SGHKS, YYEKEE (reference sequence). The DNA of the CDR3 is TGTGCCAGCAGCTTGGGGACAGGAGCCGGCGAGCAGTTCTTC. Amino acids: CASSLGTGAGEQFF.

The chain carries TRBV10-3 and TRBJ2-7; TRBD1 agrees at 9 bases. The CDR3 is 15 amino acids. CDR1 and CDR2 from the germline V gene are ENHRY and SYGVKD. V gave up 4 bases and J gave up 6 bases; unmatched junction bases: 10. CDR3 sequence (DNA): TGTGCCATCAGTGGTTGGGGAGGGACAGGGCGCGAGCAGTACTTC. It specifies CAISGWGGTGREQYF.